This entry lists 7 T cell receptor beta chains sequenced from one sample in a study of OX40 agonist ivuxolimab in advanced cancers. Profiled with immunoSEQ multiplex PCR; TCRdb holds only in-frame clones, not every one. The sample lists about 69,000 clones, over 60% seen once, with under 2.5% in the top ten. Source: CD4+ or CD8+ T cells sorted from blood, taken in a trial of the OX40 agonist ivuxolimab. Every receptor here comes from an adult with an advanced solid tumor such as melanoma, head and neck, liver or kidney cancer.

The chain couples TRBV5-1 to TRBJ1-6; 10 nucleotides agree with TRBD1. V lost 4 bases to trimming and J lost 10 bases; unmatched junction nucleotides: 8. Germline loops: CDR1 SGHRS, CDR2 YFSETQ. CDR3 length: 15 amino acids. The CDR3 protein is CASSGWGQGRSPLHF. DNA of the CDR3: TGCGCCAGCAGCGGCTGGGGACAGGGGAGATCACCCCTCCACTTT.

The V and J genes are TRBV28 and TRBJ1-1; unclear D gene. The germline gives CDR1 MDHEN, CDR2 SYDVKM. CDR3 size: 10 residues. Trimming removed 8 bases at V and 11 bases at J, with 12 bases between. The DNA of the CDR3 is TGTGCCAGCGCTTCGGTGAGGGCTTTCTTT. It specifies CASASVRAFF.

The chain combines TRBV27 with TRBJ1-6, with D maybe TRBD1 (6 bases). With 7 bases removed from V and 5 bases from J, the gap between germline ends came to 12 bases. The germline gives CDR1 MNHEY, CDR2 SMNVEV (reference sequence). The CDR3 length is 14 residues. CDR3 protein: CASKKGVDNSPLHF. CDR3 nucleotides: TGTGCCAGCAAGAAGGGGGTGGATAATTCACCCCTCCACTTT.

V usage is TRBV18 and J usage is TRBJ1-4; no clear D gene. Looked up from germline, CDR1 is KGHSH and CDR2 is LQKENI. The V end was cut by 0 bases, the J end by 0 bases, with 2 bases between. This CDR3 has 14 residues. The CDR3 region is CASSPPSTNEKLFF. DNA of the CDR3: TGTGCCAGCTCACCACCCTCAACTAATGAAAAACTGTTTTTT.

The chain employs TRBV19 and TRBJ2-2; a possible D gene is TRBD1 (6 bases). The germline V and J ends were trimmed by 4 bases and 2 bases, with 8 bases remaining between them. The CDR3 has 14 residues. The V gene's germline CDR1 is LNHDA and CDR2 SQIVND (reference sequence). This chain's CDR3 is CASSRTVNTGELFF. For the CDR3, the DNA is TGTGCCAGTAGTAGGACAGTTAACACCGGGGAGCTGTTTTTT.

The chain is built from TRBV2 and TRBJ1-3; perhaps TRBD1 as D (6 bases). The CDR3 sequence is 14 residues long. Trimming stripped 3 bases from V and 0 bases from J, with 6 bases between. Germline CDR1 reads SNHLY; CDR2 reads FYNNEI. The CDR3 region is CASSEDSSGNTIYF. CDR3 sequence (DNA): TGTGCCAGCAGTGAGGACAGCTCTGGAAACACCATATATTTT.

The CDR3 loop reads CASSLVGGPYGYTF. CDR3 DNA sequence: TGTGCCAGCAGCTTAGTTGGAGGCCCCTATGGCTACACCTTC. V is TRBV7-9 and J is TRBJ1-2; D not resolved. Per the germline V gene, CDR1 is SEHNR and CDR2 is FQNEAQ (reference sequence). The length of the CDR3 is 14 residues. Trimming cost V 1 base and J 4 bases, with 10 bases left between them.